The entry that follows covers one T cell receptor (beta chain) sequence. Its antigen is not identified. This sample stems from a study of cytomegalovirus exposure and HLA in healthy donors. Study conclusions and caveats: A later analysis showed that HLA-associated TCR beta chains had undergone more clonal expansion than equally common others.

PCR primers comprised 60 Vbeta and 13 Jbeta primers. TCRdb's copy holds only in-frame clones and misses some; the assay was immunoSEQ multiplex PCR. This sample's table reports 60,000 or so clones. The germline CDR1 and CDR2 sequences are SSHAT and FNYEAQ (reference sequence). V dropped 6 bases and J dropped 6 bases, with 16 bases sitting between them. The CDR3 has 14 residues. This receptor was taken from a woman aged 18-29 years in good health and CMV-seronegative. This chain joins TRBV7-7 and TRBJ2-3; tentatively, D is TRBD1 (5 bases). The sample comprised PBMCs. The CDR3 DNA is TGTGCCAGCAGGCCTATAAGGGGTGGTGATACGCAGTATTTT. As protein: CASRPIRGGDTQYF.